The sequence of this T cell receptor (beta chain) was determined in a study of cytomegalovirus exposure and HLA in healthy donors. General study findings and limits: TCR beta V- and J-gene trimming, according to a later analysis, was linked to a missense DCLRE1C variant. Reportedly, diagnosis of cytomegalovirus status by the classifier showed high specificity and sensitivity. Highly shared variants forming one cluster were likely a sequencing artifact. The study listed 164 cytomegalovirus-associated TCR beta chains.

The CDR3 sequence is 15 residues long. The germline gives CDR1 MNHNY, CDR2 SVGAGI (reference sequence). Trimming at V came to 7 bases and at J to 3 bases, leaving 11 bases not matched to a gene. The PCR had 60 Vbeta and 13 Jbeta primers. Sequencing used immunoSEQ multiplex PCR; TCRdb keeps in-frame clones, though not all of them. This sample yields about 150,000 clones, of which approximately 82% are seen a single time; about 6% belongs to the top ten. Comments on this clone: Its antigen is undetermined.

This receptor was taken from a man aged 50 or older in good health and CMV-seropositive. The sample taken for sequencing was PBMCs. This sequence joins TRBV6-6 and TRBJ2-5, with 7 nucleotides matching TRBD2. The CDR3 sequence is CASTISGIPKETQYF. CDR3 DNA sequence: TGTGCCAGCACTATAAGCGGGATTCCTAAAGAGACCCAGTACTTC.